These 9 T cell receptor beta chains originate from one sample sequenced in a study of blood T cell repertoires in COVID-19. Only in-frame clones appear in the TCRdb table, and some are missing; sequencing was by immunoSEQ multiplex PCR. The repertoire holds about 220,000 clones, with under 90% as singletons. What was sequenced was peripheral blood. The receptors derive from a woman of 80 years or more with acute or convalescent COVID-19.

The rearrangement links TRBV7-3 to TRBJ2-3; 9 bases map to TRBD2. V shed 2 bases, J shed 1 base, and the junction held 4 bases outside the gene matches. This CDR3 is built from 16 residues. Germline V gene sequence: CDR1 SGHTA, CDR2 FQGTGA. CDR3 loop: CASSLVSSGGTDTQYF. Written as DNA, the CDR3 is TGTGCCAGCAGCTTAGTTTCTAGCGGGGGCACAGATACGCAGTATTTT.

The CDR3 DNA sequence: TGTGCCTGGAGTCGGGGGGCAGTAGGTCAGCCCCAGCATTTT. Protein product: CAWSRGAVGQPQHF. The V and J genes are TRBV30 and TRBJ1-5; D perhaps matches TRBD1 (6 bases). Germline V gene sequence: CDR1 GTSNPN, CDR2 SVGIG (reference sequence). This CDR3 region has 14 residues. With 2 bases removed from V and 6 bases from J, the gap between germline ends came to 14 bases.

V gene TRBV7-9 combines with J gene TRBJ2-2; 9 positions match TRBD2. This CDR3 comprises 16 residues. Germline V lookup: CDR1 SEHNR, CDR2 FQNEAQ (reference sequence). The V and J ends lost 0 bases and 5 bases, in that order; junction bases with no gene match: 4. The chain's CDR3 is CASSLALTSGTGELFF. As DNA, the CDR3 is TGTGCCAGCAGCTTAGCGCTGACTAGCGGAACCGGGGAGCTGTTTTTT.

This clone is a singleton in its sample. V and J are TRBV7-2 and TRBJ1-1; D perhaps matches TRBD1 (6 bases). The CDR3 has 16 amino acids. Deletions cut 2 bases from V and 4 bases from J, with 17 bases between. Germline V lookup: CDR1 SGHTA, CDR2 FQGNSA. DNA for the CDR3: TGTGCCAGCAGCTTAAACGGGGGGCCCGACGGCACTGAAGCTTTCTTT. It encodes CASSLNGGPDGTEAFF.

J is TRBJ1-2 and V is TRBV7-9; D remains ambiguous. The CDR3 loop spans 14 amino acids. Germline-derived CDR1 and CDR2 are SEHNR and FQNEAQ (reference sequence). Deletions cut 3 bases from V and 6 bases from J, with 14 bases between. The CDR3 region is CASSLREEVNGYTF. CDR3 sequence (DNA): TGTGCCAGCAGCTTGCGAGAGGAGGTGAATGGCTACACCTTC.

J is TRBJ2-7 and V is TRBV2; weak D call: TRBD2 (5 bases). The CDR3 is 15 residues long. Germline V gives CDR1 SNHLY, CDR2 FYNNEI. V was clipped by 10 bases and J by 4 bases, with 23 bases between them. CDR3 region: CATTSDNIKVYEQYF. DNA of the CDR3: TGTGCCACCACTAGTGATAATATTAAGGTGTACGAGCAGTACTTC. Full variable domain (remainder filled in from reference TRBV2 and TRBJ2-7): EPEVTQTPSHQVTQMGQEVILRCVPISNHLYFYWYRQILGQKVEFLVSFYNNEISEKSEIFDDQFSVERPDGSNFTLKIRSTKLEDSAMYFCATTSDNIKVYEQYFGPGTRLTVT.

This rearrangement joins TRBV6-2 or TRBV6-3 to TRBJ2-7; maybe TRBD1 (6 bases). V was trimmed by 5 bases and J by 3 bases, leaving 17 bases between them. The germline CDR1 and CDR2 sequences are MNHEY and SVGEGT. CDR3 length: 15 residues. In DNA form, the CDR3 reads TGTGCCAGCAGTGGTCAGGGGTTAATCGACTACGAGCAGTACTTC. This codes for CASSGQGLIDYEQYF.

The chain employs TRBV28 and TRBJ1-4; no firm D call. Between the trimmed V and J ends, which lost 11 bases and 3 bases, there was a span of 10 bases. This CDR3 region has 12 residues. Germline lookup yields CDR1 MDHEN and CDR2 SYDVKM. The chain's CDR3 is CASEQPNEKLFF. CDR3 sequence (DNA): TGTGCCTCGGAACAGCCTAATGAAAAACTGTTTTTT.

V and J are TRBV7-8 and TRBJ2-7, with 7 bases identical to TRBD2. The CDR3 sequence is 14 residues long. Germline V CDR1 and CDR2: SGHVS, FQNEAQ. V lost 1 base, J lost 1 base, and 1 base stayed unmatched. In DNA form, the CDR3 reads TGTGCCAGCAGCTTAGGGGGACTATCCTACGAGCAGTACTTC. Translated: CASSLGGLSYEQYF.